The clone carrying this T cell receptor beta chain came up a few times. Its specificity is unknown. The V end was cut by 2 bases, the J end by 3 bases, with 7 bases between. In germline, CDR1 is MNHEY, CDR2 SMNVEV (reference sequence). The CDR3 runs to 13 residues. The data originate from a study of OX40 agonist ivuxolimab in advanced cancers. At the level of the study: Clinicians treated patients with ivuxolimab, an agonistic anti-OX40 (CD134) antibody. Each patient was given ivuxolimab into a vein every 2 weeks, at 0.01 to 10 mg/kg.

Assay: immunoSEQ multiplex PCR; the TCRdb copy retains only in-frame clones and omits some. Found here are 25,000 to 30,000 clones, roughly nine tenths of them singletons; the top ten hold about 9.4%. Study-wide findings and caveats: Researchers did not determine the expanded peripheral T cells' antigen specificity. CD8+ T cells were the subset that, on average, had more expanded clones than CD4+.

The chain recombines TRBV27 with TRBJ1-1; D unresolved. The source material was CD4+ or CD8+ T cells sorted from blood, sampled in a trial of the OX40 agonist ivuxolimab. The source is an adult with an advanced solid tumor such as melanoma, head and neck, liver or kidney cancer. The CDR3 spells CASSLGPYTEAFF. For the CDR3, the DNA is TGTGCCAGCAGTTTAGGCCCCTACACTGAAGCTTTCTTT.